Presented here are 32 T cell receptor beta chains from one specimen sequenced in a study of CD8 T cells in Susac syndrome. Random hexamers were used to reverse transcribe an amount of roughly 0.5 to 1 ug RNA. TCRdb recomputed calls from the immunoSEQ multiplex PCR reads with MiXCR, one row per CDR3 protein. The table shows approximately 100,000 distinct CDR3 sequences, with less than 97% occurring only once. Sequenced material: CD4+ T cells from PBMCs. These receptors all stem from a human donor in good health.

J is TRBJ2-7 and V is TRBV28; 10 bases map to TRBD1. The germline V gene has CDR1 MDHEN and CDR2 SYDVKM. This CDR3 comprises 14 residues. J was trimmed by 6 bases and V by 7 bases; bases with no gene match: 9. CDR3 protein: CASNLDRGRREQYF. As DNA, the CDR3 is TGTGCCAGCAACCTGGACAGGGGGAGGCGCGAGCAGTACTTC.

The CDR3 protein is CASSLRQDSYNEQFF. For the CDR3, the DNA is TGCGCCAGCAGCCTCCGGCAAGACTCCTACAATGAGCAGTTCTTC. The chain recombines TRBV4-1 with TRBJ2-1; D is uncertain. Germline CDR1 and CDR2: MGHRA and YSYEKL. Trimming shortened V by 4 bases and J by 0 bases, and 10 bases separated the two germline ends. The CDR3 loop spans 15 amino acids.

V and J are TRBV2 and TRBJ2-5; D is undetermined. V lost 4 bases to trimming and J lost 3 bases, with 9 bases between them. Germline CDR1 and CDR2: SNHLY and FYNNEI. This CDR3 is built from 13 residues. CDR3 region: CASSVSVEETQYF. The CDR3 DNA reads TGTGCCAGCAGTGTTTCGGTGGAAGAGACCCAGTACTTC.

The chain is built from TRBV20-1 and TRBJ2-7, with D hard to call. The CDR3 totals 12 residues. V lost 7 bases and J lost 0, with 10 bases in between. The germline CDR1 and CDR2 sequences are DFQATT and SNEGSKA (reference sequence). For the CDR3, the DNA is TGCAGTGTTTTCGACGGCTCCTACGAGCAGTACTTC. Amino acid sequence: CSVFDGSYEQYF.

V usage is TRBV18 and J usage is TRBJ2-5; D gene uncertain. Germline assignment: CDR1 KGHSH and CDR2 LQKENI. Trimming removed 5 bases from V and 5 bases from J, with 12 bases in between. The CDR3 sequence is 13 residues long. The CDR3 here is CASSSQSAETQYF. In DNA form, the CDR3 reads TGTGCCAGCTCAAGCCAGTCAGCCGAGACCCAGTACTTC.

This chain links TRBV29-1 with TRBJ2-2; tentatively, D is TRBD2 (6 bases). The V gene's germline CDR1 is SQVTM and CDR2 ANQGSEA. The germline V and J ends were trimmed by 0 bases and 4 bases, with 15 bases remaining between them. This CDR3 is built from 16 residues. The CDR3 loop reads CSVEDRGWYGTGELFF. The CDR3 DNA reads as TGCAGCGTTGAAGATCGGGGGTGGTATGGCACCGGGGAGCTGTTTTTT.

The V gene is TRBV27, the J gene TRBJ1-1; maybe TRBD1 (5 bases). The CDR3 loop spans 14 amino acids. The ends were cut back, 5 bases at V and 0 bases at J, with 10 bases in the middle. Germline V gives CDR1 MNHEY, CDR2 SMNVEV (reference sequence). CDR3 nucleotide sequence: TGTGCCAGCAGTAGACAGCCGATGAACACTGAAGCTTTCTTT. Its translation is CASSRQPMNTEAFF.

This clonotype is a singleton in its sample. The rearrangement links TRBV20-1 to TRBJ2-3; 8 bases fit TRBD2. CDR1 and CDR2 from the germline V gene are DFQATT and SNEGSKA (reference sequence). After removal of 4 bases from V and 4 bases from J, the junction contained 13 bases not matched to a gene. This CDR3 has 16 amino acids. CDR3 coding DNA: TGCAGTGCTATCGCTAGGGGTAGCGGGATGGCAGATACGCAGTATTTT. It codes for CSAIARGSGMADTQYF.

The V gene is TRBV27, the J gene TRBJ2-7, with 11 bases fitting TRBD2. CDR3 length equals 15 residues. Germline assignment: CDR1 MNHEY and CDR2 SMNVEV (reference sequence). With 3 bases clipped from V and 6 bases from J, the junction kept 7 bases outside the gene matches. Written as DNA, the CDR3 is TGTGCCAGCAGTTTTACTAGCGGGAGTTACGGCGAGCAGTACTTC. Translated, it gives CASSFTSGSYGEQYF.

V usage is TRBV6-2 or TRBV6-3 and J usage is TRBJ1-5; D ambiguous. Per the germline V gene, CDR1 is MNHEY and CDR2 is SVGEGT. The CDR3 extends over 14 amino acids. V lost 5 bases and J 8 bases, leaving 16 bases between the germline ends. The CDR3 DNA follows: TGTGCCAGCAGTGGGAATCGGGCCCCGAAGCCCCAGCATTTT. It codes for CASSGNRAPKPQHF.

The chain combines TRBV7-9 with TRBJ2-7; the D is unclear. Deletions cut 3 bases from V and 6 bases from J, with 12 bases between. CDR1 is SEHNR, CDR2 FQNEAQ, per germline (reference sequence). The CDR3 is 13 residues long. CDR3 protein: CASSLGPLSEQYF. CDR3 nucleotides: TGTGCCAGCAGCTTGGGCCCCCTCAGCGAGCAGTACTTC.

The CDR3 reads CASSLGRTDTDTQYF. The CDR3 nucleotides are TGTGCCAGCAGCTTAGGACGTACAGACACAGATACGCAGTATTTT. The genes are TRBV7-9 and TRBJ2-3; unclear D gene. This CDR3 region has 15 residues. V lost 1 base and J lost 2, with 10 bases in between. CDR1 and CDR2 from the germline V gene are SEHNR and FQNEAQ (reference sequence).

The V and J genes are TRBV19 and TRBJ2-7, with D perhaps given as TRBD1 or TRBD2 (5 bases each). This CDR3 contains 16 residues. CDR1 and CDR2 from the germline V gene are LNHDA and SQIVND (reference sequence). The germline V and J ends were trimmed by 5 bases and 2 bases, with 19 bases remaining between them. CDR3 amino acids: CASSYATGTATYEQYF. CDR3 bases: TGTGCCAGTAGTTACGCCACCGGGACGGCAACCTACGAGCAGTACTTC. The whole variable domain, filled in from reference TRBV19 and TRBJ2-7, reads DGGITQSPKYLFRKEGQNVTLSCEQNLNHDAMYWYRQDPGQGLRLIYYSQIVNDFQKGDIAEGYSVSREKKESFPLTVTSAQKNPTAFYLCASSYATGTATYEQYFGPGTRLTVT.

The chain carries TRBV6-1 and TRBJ1-5, with D perhaps TRBD1 (5 bases). The CDR3 runs 17 residues. Trimming took 6 bases from V and 2 from J, leaving 20 bases between them. The germline gives CDR1 MNHNS, CDR2 SASEGT. CDR3 loop: CASSEWRGARGNQPQHF. CDR3 bases: TGTGCCAGCAGCGAGTGGAGAGGGGCGCGGGGCAATCAGCCCCAGCATTTT.

This sequence joins TRBV28 and TRBJ1-5; no clear D. V was trimmed by 2 bases and J by 6 bases, leaving 8 bases between them. This CDR3 is built from 13 residues. Germline V gene lookup returns CDR1 MDHEN and CDR2 SYDVKM. In DNA, the CDR3 is TGTGCCAGCAGTTTACCCTTAAGTCAGCCCCAGCATTTT. Its translation: CASSLPLSQPQHF.

The chain combines TRBV9 with TRBJ2-5; 9 bases fit TRBD2. V trimming: 2 bases; J trimming: 3 bases; junction bases outside the gene matches: 5. The CDR3 contains 15 residues. CDR1 SGDLS and CDR2 YYNGEE come from the germline V gene. This CDR3 reads CASSVNSGSEETQYF. The DNA for the CDR3 is TGTGCCAGCAGCGTCAATAGCGGGAGCGAAGAGACCCAGTACTTC. Full variable domain (outside the CDR3, taken from reference TRBV9 and TRBJ2-5): DSGVTQTPKHLITATGQRVTLRCSPRSGDLSVYWYQQSLDQGLQFLIQYYNGEERAKGNILERFSAQQFPDLHSELNLSSLELGDSALYFCASSVNSGSEETQYFGPGTRLLVL.

The V call is TRBV29-1, the J call TRBJ2-2; a weak D match, TRBD1 (6 bases). The CDR3 covers 14 residues. With 5 bases removed from V and 4 bases from J, the gap between germline ends came to 14 bases. Germline CDR1 SQVTM, CDR2 ANQGSEA. The CDR3 DNA follows: TGCAGCGTTAAAAGGACAGTAATCACCGGGGAGCTGTTTTTT. Amino acid sequence: CSVKRTVITGELFF.

The chain combines TRBV4-1 with TRBJ2-7; D is ambiguous. V was clipped by 4 bases and J by 4 bases, with 14 bases between them. The CDR3 has 14 residues. The germline V gene has CDR1 MGHRA and CDR2 YSYEKL. The CDR3, as DNA: TGCGCCAGCAGCCCCCAAATCGTCTCTTACGAGCAGTACTTC. It specifies CASSPQIVSYEQYF.

This clonotype showed up just once. The chain uses TRBV3-1 and TRBJ2-7; D gene ambiguous. The germline V gene encodes CDR1 LGHDT and CDR2 YNNKEL (reference sequence). There are 12 residues in the CDR3. V was shortened by 0 bases and J by 4 bases, with 4 bases between the two germline ends. The CDR3 nucleotides read TGTGCCAGCAGCCAAGAGAGGTACGAGCAGTACTTC. This sequence encodes CASSQERYEQYF.

The chain links TRBV6-6 to TRBJ2-7; 8 nucleotides line up with TRBD2. J gave up 2 bases and V 2 bases, and 2 bases lay outside the gene matches. The CDR3 runs to 14 residues. CDR1 and CDR2 from the germline V gene are MNHNY and SVGAGI (reference sequence). The CDR3 loop reads CASSYAGGPYEQYF. The CDR3 DNA reads as TGTGCCAGCAGTTACGCGGGGGGACCCTACGAGCAGTACTTC.

The chain recombines TRBV5-1 with TRBJ2-1; 7 bases align to TRBD2. Germline assignment: CDR1 SGHRS and CDR2 YFSETQ. Losses at the gene ends were 5 bases for V and 5 bases for J; bases not matched to a gene: 10. This CDR3 spans 15 amino acids. CDR3 residues: CASRKGTNANNEQFF. CDR3 DNA: TGCGCCAGCAGGAAGGGGACTAATGCTAACAATGAGCAGTTCTTC.

The CDR3 protein is CSATRSGANVLTF. CDR3 coding DNA: TGCAGTGCTACCCGCTCTGGGGCCAACGTCCTGACTTTC. V is TRBV20-1 and J is TRBJ2-6, with D unclear. The ends were cut back, 4 bases at V and 0 bases at J, with 4 bases in the middle. The germline gives CDR1 DFQATT, CDR2 SNEGSKA (reference sequence). CDR3 size: 13 residues.

The J gene is TRBJ2-5, the V gene TRBV20-1, with D perhaps given as TRBD1 or TRBD2 (7 bases each). Trimming took off 5 bases at V and 5 bases at J, with 18 bases between the two ends. Looked up from germline, CDR1 is DFQATT and CDR2 is SNEGSKA (reference sequence). The CDR3 loop spans 14 amino acids. DNA of the CDR3: TGCAGTGCTCAGGGGGGGACTCCACGGGAGACCCAGTACTTC. Encoded protein: CSAQGGTPRETQYF.

The chain employs TRBV7-2 and TRBJ2-5; D is unresolved. The CDR3 extends over 13 amino acids. V dropped 4 bases and J dropped 2 bases, with 8 bases sitting between them. Germline V CDR1 and CDR2: SGHTA, FQGNSA. DNA for the CDR3: TGTGCCAGCAGCTACGGGCTGCAAGAGACCCAGTACTTC. Encoded protein: CASSYGLQETQYF. Variable domain in full (rest from reference TRBV7-2 and TRBJ2-5): GAGVSQSPSNKVTEKGKDVELRCDPISGHTALYWYRQSLGQGLEFLIYFQGNSAPDKSGLPSDRFSAERTGGSVSTLTIQRTQQEDSAVYLCASSYGLQETQYFGPGTRLLVL.

This rearrangement joins TRBV29-1 to TRBJ2-7, with 9 positions matching TRBD2. J lost 7 bases, V lost 5 bases, and 15 bases had no gene match. The CDR3 has 15 amino acids. Germline V gene lookup returns CDR1 SQVTM and CDR2 ANQGSEA. CDR3 nucleotides: TGCAGCGTTTCTAAAGGCGCGGGAGGGCCGAGGGAGCAGTACTTC. Translating it yields CSVSKGAGGPREQYF.

The rearrangement joins TRBV20-1 to TRBJ2-3, with TRBD2 matching 9 bases. Germline V gene sequence: CDR1 DFQATT, CDR2 SNEGSKA (reference sequence). V was pared by 5 bases and J by 0 bases, with 3 bases of the junction left unmatched. The CDR3 has 14 residues. The CDR3 DNA reads TGCAGTGCTCGTAGCGGGAGAAGCACAGATACGCAGTATTTT. Its translation is CSARSGRSTDTQYF.

A single count supports this clonotype. The CDR3 region has the DNA TGTGCCAGCAAGACTAGCGGAGCAGATACGCAGTATTTT. Encoded protein: CASKTSGADTQYF. The chain couples TRBV3-1 to TRBJ2-3; 9 nucleotides agree with TRBD2. Germline V gives CDR1 LGHDT, CDR2 YNNKEL (reference sequence). This CDR3 is built from 13 residues. Trimming took 7 bases from V and 4 from J; bases not matched to a gene: 3.

The genes are TRBV29-1 and TRBJ2-3, with 11 bases identical to TRBD1. The V gene's germline CDR1 is SQVTM and CDR2 ANQGSEA. The ends lost 7 bases at V and 3 bases at J; junction bases unmatched: 6. This CDR3 has 14 residues. The CDR3: CSAGTGGPTDTQYF. CDR3 bases: TGCAGCGCTGGGACAGGGGGACCAACAGATACGCAGTATTTT.

This clonotype was seen just once. This chain uses TRBV2 with TRBJ2-1; the D gene is possibly TRBD2 (5 bases). Germline V gene lookup returns CDR1 SNHLY and CDR2 FYNNEI. CDR3 size: 14 residues. The V end lost 9 bases, the J end lost 1 base, and 13 bases lay between the germline ends. The DNA for the CDR3 is TGTGCCAGTAGCGAGCGAGGGTCCTACAATGAGCAGTTCTTC. It is translated as CASSERGSYNEQFF.

The chain recombines TRBV18 with TRBJ1-5; D gene unclear. The CDR3 contains 13 residues. Trimming pared 6 bases from V and 7 bases from J, leaving 13 bases between. Germline CDR1 reads KGHSH; CDR2 reads LQKENI. The DNA of the CDR3 is TGTGCCAGCTCCCAAAGTTATGGACAGCCCCAGCATTTT. Translated: CASSQSYGQPQHF.

The chain joins TRBV7-3 to TRBJ2-2, with TRBD1 identical over 7 bases. The CDR3 is 17 residues long. Germline V lookup: CDR1 SGHTA, CDR2 FQGTGA. With V trimmed by 1 base and J by 4 bases, 9 bases remained unmatched. In nucleotides, the CDR3 is TGTGCCAGCAGCTTAAGGACAGGCGGCCGGAGCACCGGGGAGCTGTTTTTT. This translates into CASSLRTGGRSTGELFF. Based on the CDR3 plus reference TRBV7-3 and TRBJ2-2, the full variable domain is GAGVSQTPSNKVTEKGKYVELRCDPISGHTALYWYRQSLGQGPEFLIYFQGTGAADDSGLPNDRFFAVRPEGSVSTLKIQRTERGDSAVYLCASSLRTGGRSTGELFFGEGSRLTVL.

The J gene is TRBJ1-6, the V gene TRBV5-6, with unresolved D. Germline CDR1 and CDR2: SGHDT and YYEEEE. The CDR3 is 14 residues long. V shed 1 base and J shed 12 bases, with 14 bases lying between them. CDR3 sequence (DNA): TGTGCCAGCAGCTTGTTAGTTGACGCGAGACCCCTCCACTTT. It is translated as CASSLLVDARPLHF.